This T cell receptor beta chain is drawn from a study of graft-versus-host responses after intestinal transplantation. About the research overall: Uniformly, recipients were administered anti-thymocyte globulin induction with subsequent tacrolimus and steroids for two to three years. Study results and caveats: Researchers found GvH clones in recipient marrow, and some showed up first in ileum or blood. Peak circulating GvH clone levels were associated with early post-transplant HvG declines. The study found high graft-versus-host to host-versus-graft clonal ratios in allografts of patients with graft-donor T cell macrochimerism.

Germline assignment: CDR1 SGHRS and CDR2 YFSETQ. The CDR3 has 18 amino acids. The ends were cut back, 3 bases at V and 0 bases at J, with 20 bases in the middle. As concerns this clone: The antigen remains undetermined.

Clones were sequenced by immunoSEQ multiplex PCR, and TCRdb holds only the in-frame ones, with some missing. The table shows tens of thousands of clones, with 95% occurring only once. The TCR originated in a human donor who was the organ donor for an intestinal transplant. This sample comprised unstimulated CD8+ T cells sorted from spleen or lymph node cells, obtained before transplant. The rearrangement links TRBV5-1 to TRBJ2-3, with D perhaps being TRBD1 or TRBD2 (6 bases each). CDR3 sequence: CASSSWGAAVTSTDTQYF. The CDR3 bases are TGCGCCAGCAGCTCATGGGGGGCAGCAGTAACTAGCACAGATACGCAGTATTTT.